What follows are 8 T cell receptor beta chains derived from one specimen sequenced in a study of monozygotic twins with inflammatory bowel disease. From its re-call of the 5' RACE reads, TCRdb lists each CDR3 protein once, without DNA. The listing contains some 200,000 distinct CDR3 sequences. The sequencing input was blood. Source of these receptors: a human donor with ulcerative colitis or Crohn's disease, or a healthy co-twin of an affected twin (not recorded which).

This rearrangement joins TRBV5-4 to TRBJ2-1. The CDR3 spans 16 residues. Per germline, CDR1 SGHNT and CDR2 YYREEE (reference sequence). CDR3 protein: CASSVPQRELYNEQFF.

This sequence joins TRBV12-3 or TRBV12-4 and TRBJ2-7; TCRdb designates TRBD1, a call that cannot be tested without DNA. This CDR3 spans 11 amino acids. CDR3: CASSIRGEQYF.

The rearrangement links TRBV5-4 to TRBJ2-1; the TCRdb call, TRBD1, lacks DNA for checking. The CDR3 has 16 amino acids. Germline CDR1 SGHNT, CDR2 YYREEE (reference sequence). CDR3 sequence reads: CASSSGGVSSYNEQFF.

The chain joins TRBV18 to TRBJ2-7; TCRdb picks TRBD1, but there is no DNA to check that call. CDR3 length equals 15 residues. CDR1 is KGHSH and CDR2 is LQKENI in the germline V gene. The CDR3: CAGSTGTGTPYEQYF.

The rearrangement joins TRBV7-2 to TRBJ1-1; TCRdb's assignment of TRBD1 cannot be checked, as there is no DNA. The CDR3 length is 13 residues. From germline, CDR1 is SGHTA and CDR2 FQGNSA. Here the CDR3 reads CASRGALNTEAFF.

V and J are TRBV5-1 and TRBJ2-1. The CDR3 sequence is 13 residues long. Germline V gene lookup returns CDR1 SGHRS and CDR2 YFSETQ. CDR3 residues: CASSPIGYNEQFF.

This chain links TRBV28 with TRBJ2-5. The length of the CDR3 is 13 residues. Germline V lookup: CDR1 MDHEN, CDR2 SYDVKM. The CDR3 loop is CASSFSDTGTQYF. The full variable domain, its missing parts supplied by reference TRBV28 and TRBJ2-5, is DVKVTQSSRYLVKRTGEKVFLECVQDMDHENMFWYRQDPGLGLRLIYFSYDVKMKEKGDIPEGYSVSREKKERFSLILESASTNQTSMYLCASSFSDTGTQYFGPGTRLLVL.

The gene calls are TRBV4-1 and TRBJ1-5. The CDR3 sequence is 13 residues long. CDR1 and CDR2 from the germline V gene are MGHRA and YSYEKL. CDR3 sequence reads: CASSQATGEPQHF.